The 29 T cell receptor beta chains below come from one sample, sequenced in a study of PD-1 blockade in classical Hodgkin lymphoma. Time point indicated: cycle 4 day 1 (C4D1), after 5 to 7 weeks of nivolumab. In every patient, relapse followed autologous stem cell transplantation, while exposure to brentuximab vedotin differed. Profiled with immunoSEQ multiplex PCR; TCRdb holds only in-frame clones, not every one. The sample contains some 19,000 clones, roughly 77% of which appear only once. The sequencing used peripheral blood mononuclear cells (PBMCs), collected before the fourth cycle of nivolumab. The receptors stem from a human donor with classical Hodgkin lymphoma.

The gene calls are TRBV6-1 and TRBJ1-2, with D unclear. With 7 bases removed from V and 6 bases from J, the gap between germline ends came to 15 bases. The germline V gene has CDR1 MNHNS and CDR2 SASEGT. The CDR3 has 13 residues. The CDR3 here is CASITTWTNGYTF. The CDR3 region has the DNA TGTGCCAGCATCACCACATGGACGAATGGCTACACCTTC.

This chain uses TRBV29-1 with TRBJ2-3, with 10 bases fitting TRBD2. CDR1 is SQVTM, CDR2 ANQGSEA, per germline. V shed 6 bases and J 2 bases; nucleotides not matched to a gene: 5. This CDR3 comprises 14 residues. In DNA, the CDR3 is TGCAGCGTCGCTAGCGGGAGACTCACAGATACGCAGTATTTT. Protein: CSVASGRLTDTQYF.

This clone has only one observation. This rearrangement joins TRBV5-1 to TRBJ2-2; perhaps D is TRBD1 or TRBD2 (5 bases each). V was cut by 6 bases and J by 6 bases, with 12 bases left in between. Germline V gene lookup returns CDR1 SGHRS and CDR2 YFSETQ. The CDR3 totals 13 residues. CDR3 loop: CASNDRGAGELFF. The CDR3 DNA reads TGCGCCAGCAATGATAGAGGGGCCGGGGAGCTGTTTTTT.

This clone was picked up a small number of times. In DNA, the CDR3 is TGTGCCACTTGGACAGTTGGAAACACCATATATTTT. Its protein is CATWTVGNTIYF. The chain uses TRBV6-6 and TRBJ1-3, with D maybe TRBD1 (6 bases). The CDR3 is 12 residues long. Germline loops: CDR1 MNHNY, CDR2 SVGAGI (reference sequence). Trimming pared 10 bases from V and 3 bases from J, leaving 10 bases between.

V usage is TRBV5-4 and J usage is TRBJ2-5; D ambiguous. Trimming pared 1 base from V and 2 bases from J, leaving 9 bases between. Per germline, CDR1 SGHNT and CDR2 YYREEE (reference sequence). The CDR3 extends over 14 amino acids. CDR3 protein: CASSLFRSQETQYF. For the CDR3, the DNA is TGTGCCAGCAGCTTGTTTAGATCTCAAGAGACCCAGTACTTC.

This rearrangement joins TRBV14 to TRBJ2-5, with D perhaps TRBD2 (5 bases). The CDR3 covers 13 residues. The germline CDR1 and CDR2 sequences are SGHDN and FVKESK. Trimming took off 2 bases at V and 3 bases at J, with 7 bases between the two ends. The CDR3 bases are TGTGCCAGCAGCCAACTGGAGGAAGAGACCCAGTACTTC. Translated: CASSQLEEETQYF.

This clone was counted only a few times. This chain uses TRBV2 with TRBJ1-2, with D possibly TRBD1 on 5 matching bases. In germline, CDR1 is SNHLY, CDR2 FYNNEI. This CDR3 has 13 residues. V lost 1 base and J lost 5, with 8 bases in between. Here the CDR3 reads CASSEDGAYGYTF. In DNA form, the CDR3 reads TGTGCCAGCAGTGAAGACGGGGCTTATGGCTACACCTTC.

V usage is TRBV7-9 and J usage is TRBJ2-3; 8 bases are a match to TRBD1. The length of the CDR3 is 14 residues. Germline V gene data show CDR1 as SEHNR and CDR2 as FQNEAQ (reference sequence). J was trimmed by 4 bases and V by 2 bases; bases with no gene match: 2. The CDR3 here is CASSLQGAADTQYF. Written as DNA, the CDR3 is TGTGCCAGCAGCTTACAGGGGGCGGCAGATACGCAGTATTTT.

The genes are TRBV4-2 and TRBJ2-7; 12 bases fit TRBD2. With V trimmed by 2 bases and J by 4 bases, 6 bases remained unmatched. This CDR3 is built from 16 residues. From germline, CDR1 is LGHNA and CDR2 YNFKEQ. CDR3 DNA: TGTGCCAGCAGCCAATCCCTAGCGGGAGGGCGTTACGAGCAGTACTTC. Translation gives CASSQSLAGGRYEQYF.

V and J are TRBV28 and TRBJ1-3; perhaps TRBD1 as D (5 bases). Per the germline V gene, CDR1 is MDHEN and CDR2 is SYDVKM. V was clipped by 6 bases and J by 0 bases, with 6 bases between them. The CDR3 spans 13 residues. The CDR3 region has the DNA TGTGCCAGCAGGACAGACTCTGGAAACACCATATATTTT. Translating it yields CASRTDSGNTIYF. Supplemented by reference TRBV28 and TRBJ1-3, the full variable domain reads DVKVTQSSRYLVKRTGEKVFLECVQDMDHENMFWYRQDPGLGLRLIYFSYDVKMKEKGDIPEGYSVSREKKERFSLILESASTNQTSMYLCASRTDSGNTIYFGEGSWLTVV.

The rearrangement uses TRBV5-1 and TRBJ1-1; 7 bases fit TRBD1. This CDR3 spans 12 amino acids. Germline loops: CDR1 SGHRS, CDR2 YFSETQ. V was clipped by 4 bases and J by 12 bases; unmatched bases: 9. Written as DNA, the CDR3 is TGCGCCAGCAGCCCAGGGGGGGTTCCGACTTTCTTT. Protein: CASSPGGVPTFF.

This clone appeared a single time. This chain links TRBV7-6 with TRBJ2-7; no reliable D call. Trimming cost V 1 base and J 3 bases, with 7 bases left between them. CDR1 is SGHVS, CDR2 FNYEAQ, per germline. This CDR3 region has 13 residues. The CDR3 DNA follows: TGTGCCAGCAGCTTAGGCGACGGCTACGAGCAGTACTTC. It specifies CASSLGDGYEQYF.

The chain employs TRBV19 and TRBJ2-5, with 7 bases fitting TRBD2. Germline V gives CDR1 LNHDA, CDR2 SQIVND (reference sequence). V lost 5 bases to trimming and J lost 2 bases; unmatched junction nucleotides: 8. The CDR3 loop spans 15 amino acids. CDR3 DNA sequence: TGTGCCAGTAGTGTTACTGTAGCGGGTCAAGAGACCCAGTACTTC. This encodes CASSVTVAGQETQYF.

DNA for the CDR3: TGCGCCAGCAGCTTGGAGTCTAGCGGAGCCAAAAACATTCAGTACTTC. It translates to CASSLESSGAKNIQYF. The rearrangement joins TRBV5-1 to TRBJ2-4, with TRBD2 matching 7 bases. Germline CDR1 reads SGHRS; CDR2 reads YFSETQ. J was trimmed by 0 bases and V by 0 bases; bases with no gene match: 3. The CDR3 contains 16 residues.

The V call is TRBV4-1, the J call TRBJ2-5; possible D gene TRBD2, 6 bases. Per the germline V gene, CDR1 is MGHRA and CDR2 is YSYEKL. With 0 bases removed from V and 5 bases from J, the gap between germline ends came to 13 bases. The length of the CDR3 is 15 residues. The CDR3 protein is CASSQDRGFWETQYF. In DNA form, the CDR3 reads TGCGCCAGCAGCCAAGATCGGGGGTTCTGGGAGACCCAGTACTTC.

This chain uses TRBV18 with TRBJ2-2, with 9 bases fitting TRBD1. The germline gives CDR1 KGHSH, CDR2 LQKENI. The CDR3 has 16 amino acids. The junction had 9 bases not matched to a gene; V was cut back by 4 bases and J by 6 bases. DNA of the CDR3: TGTGCCAGCTCACAACTGGGACAGGGAGTATCCGGGGAGCTGTTTTTT. This encodes CASSQLGQGVSGELFF.

J is TRBJ1-1 and V is TRBV10-3, with a possible D match to TRBD1 (5 bases). The CDR3 has 16 residues. The germline gives CDR1 ENHRY, CDR2 SYGVKD. Trimming took off 2 bases at V and 1 base at J, with 14 bases between the two ends. The CDR3 loop is CAISERAGTGNTEAFF. DNA for the CDR3: TGTGCCATCAGTGAGAGGGCAGGGACGGGGAACACTGAAGCTTTCTTT.

This clone appeared a few times. The V call is TRBV27, the J call TRBJ2-7, with 11 bases fitting TRBD1. Germline V gene lookup returns CDR1 MNHEY and CDR2 SMNVEV (reference sequence). The CDR3 length is 14 residues. V was clipped by 6 bases and J by 3 bases; unmatched bases: 4. CDR3 nucleotides: TGTGCCAGCAGGAGGACAGGGGGCAGCTACGAGCAGTACTTC. Amino acid sequence: CASRRTGGSYEQYF.

The chain has TRBV5-6 and TRBJ1-5; 9 nucleotides align to TRBD1. The CDR3 length is 15 residues. The germline gives CDR1 SGHDT, CDR2 YYEEEE. V dropped 4 bases and J dropped 6; count of bases not matched to a gene: 8. The DNA of the CDR3 is TGTGCCAGCAGCGGCGGACAGGGGAGGATTCAGCCCCAGCATTTT. It translates to CASSGGQGRIQPQHF.

The rearrangement uses TRBV7-9 and TRBJ2-7, with D tentatively TRBD1 or TRBD2 (5 bases each). Trimming shortened V by 5 bases and J by 6 bases, and 8 bases separated the two germline ends. The germline V gene encodes CDR1 SEHNR and CDR2 FQNEAQ (reference sequence). This CDR3 region has 11 residues. CDR3 coding DNA: TGTGCCAGCAGCCAAGGGACCGAGCAGTACTTC. This encodes CASSQGTEQYF.

This clone is labeled as medium-sized. The V gene is TRBV18, the J gene TRBJ1-1, with D unclear. Trimming pared 2 bases from V and 7 bases from J, leaving 8 bases between. Germline assignment: CDR1 KGHSH and CDR2 LQKENI. This CDR3 region has 12 residues. The CDR3 DNA reads as TGTGCCAGCTCACCAAACGGAATTGAAGCTTTCTTT. Protein product: CASSPNGIEAFF.

The rearrangement joins TRBV10-3 to TRBJ2-4; D gene uncertain. Trimming took off 4 bases at V and 6 bases at J, with 13 bases between the two ends. The CDR3 loop spans 14 amino acids. Germline loops: CDR1 ENHRY, CDR2 SYGVKD. CDR3 in amino acids: CAISAPKDPNIQYF. The CDR3, as DNA: TGTGCCATCAGTGCCCCCAAAGACCCAAACATTCAGTACTTC.

In regard to this clone: This sample includes further DNA sequences coding for the same CDR3. The chain uses TRBV18 and TRBJ2-7; D unclear. Trimming removed 3 bases at V and 6 bases at J, with 9 bases between. Germline V CDR1 and CDR2: KGHSH, LQKENI. The CDR3 totals 12 residues. This CDR3 is CASSPRYGEQYF. CDR3 nucleotides: TGTGCCAGCTCACCCCGGTACGGCGAGCAGTACTTC.

This chain uses TRBV27 with TRBJ2-3; no firm D call. Trimming shortened V by 4 bases and J by 0 bases, and 11 bases separated the two germline ends. CDR3 length equals 15 residues. The germline V gene encodes CDR1 MNHEY and CDR2 SMNVEV (reference sequence). Here the CDR3 reads CASSSRKVSTDTQYF. For the CDR3, the DNA is TGTGCCAGCAGTTCGCGCAAGGTTAGCACAGATACGCAGTATTTT.

The J gene is TRBJ2-1, the V gene TRBV19; no firm D call. The CDR3 has 15 amino acids. From germline, CDR1 is LNHDA and CDR2 SQIVND (reference sequence). Trimming pared 1 base from V and 3 bases from J, leaving 10 bases between. In nucleotides, the CDR3 is TGTGCCAGTAGTATAGGGGCAGAGGTCTACAATGAGCAGTTCTTC. Translation gives CASSIGAEVYNEQFF.

This clone turned up a few times. CDR3: CASSSPGTSGTNTGELFF. CDR3 in DNA: TGTGCCAGTAGTTCCCCCGGGACTAGCGGGACGAACACCGGGGAGCTGTTTTTT. The J gene is TRBJ2-2, the V gene TRBV19, with 13 positions matching TRBD2. The V gene's germline CDR1 is LNHDA and CDR2 SQIVND (reference sequence). This CDR3 comprises 18 residues. After removal of 5 bases from V and 0 bases from J, the junction contained 6 bases not matched to a gene.

The chain has TRBV5-4 and TRBJ2-2, with D hard to call. V dropped 1 base and J dropped 0 bases, with 7 bases sitting between them. Germline assignment: CDR1 SGHNT and CDR2 YYREEE (reference sequence). This CDR3 has 15 amino acids. CDR3 nucleotides: TGTGCCAGCAGCTTGTTCGGGTCGAACACCGGGGAGCTGTTTTTT. Its protein is CASSLFGSNTGELFF.

This chain uses TRBV28 with TRBJ2-2, with D maybe TRBD2 (6 bases). The length of the CDR3 is 13 residues. The V gene's germline CDR1 is MDHEN and CDR2 SYDVKM. Deletions cut 5 bases from V and 6 bases from J, with 10 bases between. The CDR3 nucleotides read TGTGCCAGCAGTCTCGGGAGTTCCGGGGAGCTGTTTTTT. Its translation: CASSLGSSGELFF.

This chain links TRBV18 with TRBJ2-5; D remains ambiguous. The CDR3 has 17 residues. Germline values: CDR1 KGHSH, CDR2 LQKENI. V was shortened by 3 bases and J by 1 base, with 18 bases between the two germline ends. The CDR3 DNA sequence: TGTGCCAGCTCACCCCCTGGACGGCTCCGGCCCCAAGAGACCCAGTACTTC. Its translation is CASSPPGRLRPQETQYF.